This T cell receptor beta chain originates from a study of shared clonotypes between healthy human individuals. Study results and limitations: Generally, estimated richness proved larger in naive subsets than it did in memory subsets. The sampled material consisted only of blood, and tissue repertoires are likely to differ.

Trimming took off 2 bases at V and 8 bases at J, with 9 bases between the two ends. Looked up from germline, CDR1 is MNHEY and CDR2 is SVGAGI. The CDR3 runs to 12 residues. A note on this clone: Its antigen is not identified.

Libraries were prepared by immunoSEQ multiplex PCR; TCRdb keeps only in-frame clonotypes and omits some of them. The table lists a few hundred thousand clones, approximately 96% of them singletons. Only Caucasian adults living in Nashville, Tennessee made up the donor group. What CD8 memory combined were CD45RO+ cells and CCR7-negative CD45RA+ TemRA cells. The source material was memory CD8+ T cells sorted from blood. Subset indicated: CD45RO+ cells pooled with CCR7-negative TemRA cells. The sequence was collected from a man aged 25 to 40 in good health. This rearrangement joins TRBV6-5 to TRBJ1-1; possibly TRBD1 for D (6 bases). The chain's CDR3 is CASSYIGGEAFF. CDR3 DNA sequence: TGTGCCAGCAGTTACATTGGGGGCGAAGCTTTCTTT.